A selection of T cell receptor beta chains follows, all from one sample in a study of CXCR3-negative and CXCR3-positive naive CD8 T cells. TCRdb reanalyzed the 5' RACE reads, giving one entry per CDR3 protein sequence and no DNA. The sample includes roughly 50,000 distinct CDR3 sequences. The material sequenced was naive CXCR3+ CD8+ T cells from blood. Receptor source: a human donor in good health. Some clones in this sample may be carry-over from other donors' samples. Each CDR3 is given with its conserved first and last residue. Each record gives: J gene, V gene, CDR3 protein.

j_gene: TRBJ1-1
v_gene: TRBV29-1
CDR3aa: CSVGGQRNTEAFF

j_gene: TRBJ2-3
v_gene: TRBV5-6
CDR3aa: CASSFGSGGVTDTQYF

j_gene: TRBJ2-3
v_gene: TRBV11-2
CDR3aa: CASSPLPVTQYF

j_gene: TRBJ2-3
v_gene: TRBV7-3
CDR3aa: CASSLETSSTFADTQYF

j_gene: TRBJ2-2
v_gene: TRBV27
CDR3aa: CASSSLAGATGELFF

j_gene: TRBJ2-7
v_gene: TRBV12-3/TRBV12-4
CDR3aa: CASSQDGIYEQYF

j_gene: TRBJ1-6
v_gene: TRBV20-1
CDR3aa: CSARDKENSPLHF

j_gene: TRBJ1-1
v_gene: TRBV19
CDR3aa: CASSLGQGVWTEAFF

j_gene: TRBJ2-7
v_gene: TRBV11-2
CDR3aa: CASSFAAGYEQYF

j_gene: TRBJ2-7
v_gene: TRBV20-1
CDR3aa: CSARDGSYEQYF

j_gene: TRBJ2-1
v_gene: TRBV14
CDR3aa: CASSHPFSSSYNEQFF

j_gene: TRBJ2-1
v_gene: TRBV6-5
CDR3aa: CASSYGNPGAGYNEQFF

j_gene: TRBJ2-2
v_gene: TRBV12-3/TRBV12-4
CDR3aa: CASSRWDGNTGELFF

j_gene: TRBJ2-5
v_gene: TRBV7-2
CDR3aa: CASSFKPGLAEQETQYF

j_gene: TRBJ1-1
v_gene: TRBV7-2
CDR3aa: CASSLGQGVVNTEAFF

j_gene: TRBJ2-2
v_gene: TRBV7-2
CDR3aa: CASCTTYGELFF

j_gene: TRBJ2-2
v_gene: TRBV7-6
CDR3aa: CASSFRTGGTGELFF

j_gene: TRBJ2-2
v_gene: TRBV7-9
CDR3aa: CASSPGVVELFF

j_gene: TRBJ2-1
v_gene: TRBV23-1
CDR3aa: CASSQSGRGAGGLEQFF

j_gene: TRBJ2-3
v_gene: TRBV29-1
CDR3aa: CSVTSWSGGASDTQYF

j_gene: TRBJ2-7
v_gene: TRBV7-8
CDR3aa: CASSPTGGPPYEQYF

j_gene: TRBJ2-3
v_gene: TRBV11-1
CDR3aa: CASSLLGSSWDTQYF

j_gene: TRBJ2-5
v_gene: TRBV10-3
CDR3aa: CAVSESQQETQYF

j_gene: TRBJ2-7
v_gene: TRBV20-1
CDR3aa: CSARDSGGTPFF

j_gene: TRBJ2-5
v_gene: TRBV20-1
CDR3aa: CSTQRGTSLTKETQYF

j_gene: TRBJ2-3
v_gene: TRBV20-1
CDR3aa: CSASPGTRADTQYF

j_gene: TRBJ2-1
v_gene: TRBV29-1
CDR3aa: CSVRPSASNEQFF

j_gene: TRBJ2-7
v_gene: TRBV7-3
CDR3aa: CASSLTGTNYEQYF

j_gene: TRBJ1-1
v_gene: TRBV19
CDR3aa: CASRDRLLNTEAFF

j_gene: TRBJ2-4
v_gene: TRBV6-2/TRBV6-3
CDR3aa: CASSSVDIQYF

j_gene: TRBJ2-5
v_gene: TRBV27
CDR3aa: CASSLGETQYF

j_gene: TRBJ2-3
v_gene: TRBV29-1
CDR3aa: CSVDPPDTDTQYF

j_gene: TRBJ2-7
v_gene: TRBV4-2
CDR3aa: CASSQNRVYEQYF

j_gene: TRBJ1-1
v_gene: TRBV11-2
CDR3aa: CASSLDPRESTEALF

j_gene: TRBJ1-2
v_gene: TRBV10-1
CDR3aa: CASSDPRGDRNGYTF

j_gene: TRBJ2-5
v_gene: TRBV11-3
CDR3aa: CASSSGRGGLDQETQYF

j_gene: TRBJ2-4
v_gene: TRBV28
CDR3aa: CASSLIRGVGIQYF

j_gene: TRBJ2-2
v_gene: TRBV7-3
CDR3aa: CASSRGLNAGELFF

j_gene: TRBJ2-1
v_gene: TRBV6-6
CDR3aa: CASSYSGQGPNEQFF

j_gene: TRBJ2-1
v_gene: TRBV3-1
CDR3aa: CASSSYPGTYNEQFF

j_gene: TRBJ2-7
v_gene: TRBV11-2
CDR3aa: CASSSFPGQGIDYEQYF